This T cell receptor beta chain was obtained from a study of blood T cell repertoires in COVID-19. Germline lookup yields CDR1 SGHNT and CDR2 YYREEE (reference sequence). V was clipped by 4 bases and J by 5 bases, with 16 bases between them. The CDR3 is made up of 15 amino acids. Profiled with immunoSEQ multiplex PCR; TCRdb holds only in-frame clones, not every one. Of more than 85,000 clones in the sample, approximately 84% were seen once. The TCR comes from an elderly man with active or convalescent COVID-19. V and J are TRBV5-4 and TRBJ2-1; perhaps TRBD1 as D (5 bases). The sequenced sample consisted of peripheral blood. The CDR3 DNA follows: TGTGCCAGCAGCCGAACCCTAACAGGCGACAATGAGCAGTTCTTC. Translation gives CASSRTLTGDNEQFF. Full variable domain (remainder filled in from reference TRBV5-4 and TRBJ2-1): ETGVTQSPTHLIKTRGQQVTLRCSSQSGHNTVSWYQQALGQGPQFIFQYYREEENGRGNFPPRFSGLQFPNYSSELNVNALELDDSALYLCASSRTLTGDNEQFFGPGTRLTVL.